This T cell receptor beta chain was found in a study of Graves' ophthalmopathy and Graves' hyperthyroidism. RNA transcripts were the template, and TCR beta CDR3 regions were amplified from them. The library came from an HTBI-primed first-round RT-PCR and a second-round multiplex PCR. From the multiplex PCR reads, TCRdb called clonotypes with MiXCR, one entry per CDR3 protein. The top ten hold 9.1% of the sample, which has fewer than 250,000 distinct CDR3 sequences, 29% seen once. The V and J ends lost 0 bases and 0 bases, in that order; junction bases with no gene match: 2. The CDR3 is 16 amino acids. The germline gives CDR1 SGHTA, CDR2 FQGNSA.

The sequenced sample consisted of peripheral blood. The source is a man aged 50 to 60 with Graves' ophthalmopathy. V is TRBV7-2 and J is TRBJ1-5; 7 bases align to TRBD1. DNA of the CDR3: TGTGCCAGCAGCTTAGCGGGACAGAATAGCAATCAGCCCCAGCATTTT. It specifies CASSLAGQNSNQPQHF.